This T cell receptor (beta chain) was captured by sequencing in a study of synovial regulatory T cells in juvenile arthritis. Germline V gene data show CDR1 as MGHDK and CDR2 as SYGVNS. The CDR3 has 15 amino acids. Only the protein is on record. Data came from immunoSEQ multiplex PCR; TCRdb stores just in-frame clones and leaves some out. Here the sample table reports several thousand clones. Study-wide results and caveats: Synovial Teff and blood CPL repertoires partially overlapped with iaTreg TCR repertoires, which were largely patient-private.

Remarks on this clone: The target antigen is unknown.

The sample consisted of Treg cells from blood. The subset was: remaining (HLA-DR-negative) circulating blood Treg cells. The V call is TRBV25-1, the J call TRBJ2-5; the TCRdb D gene call, TRBD2, has no DNA to confirm it. This clonotype was sampled from a donor younger than 30 with juvenile idiopathic arthritis. This CDR3 reads CASSTGRRVQETQYF.